These T cell receptor beta chains were read from a single sample in a study of technical replicates of blood from a handful of donors. Sequencing used immunoSEQ multiplex PCR; TCRdb keeps in-frame clones, though not all of them. The sample holds about 44,000 clones, almost 97% seen once. Sequenced sample: T cells isolated from PBMCs. These receptors came from a human donor in good health. CDR3s include the opening cysteine and the closing phenylalanine or tryptophan. The D gene is left open where the match is weak. Expanded clones are given a class, and other clones once, few, many or no size at all.

>TRBJ1-1|TRBV6-6|NA|once
TGTGCCAGCAGTTACCCAAATAGGGGGACCACTGAAGCTTTCTTT
CASSYPNRGTTEAFF
>TRBJ2-7|TRBV30|TRBD2|NA
TGTGCCTGGAGTGTAGTAGCGGGGGGAGAGCAGTACTTC
CAWSVVAGGEQYF
>TRBJ2-7|TRBV5-6|TRBD1|NA
TGTGCCAGCAGCTATGGACAGGGGGCAAGCGAGCAGTACTTC
CASSYGQGASEQYF
>TRBJ2-7|TRBV30|TRBD1|NA
TGTGCCTGGACTCGGGACAGCCGGTACGAGCAGTACTTC
CAWTRDSRYEQYF
>TRBJ1-5|TRBV27|TRBD1|NA
TGTGCCAGCAGTTACGACAGGGGTCCCAATCAGCCCCAGCATTTT
CASSYDRGPNQPQHF
>TRBJ1-2|TRBV27|TRBD1|once
TGTGCCAGCAGTTTATTCGGGGACAGGGAAATAGGCGGCTACACCTTC
CASSLFGDREIGGYTF
>TRBJ2-5|TRBV11-1|NA|NA
TGTGCCAGCAGCTTAGTAGGGGATCTGGAGACCCAGTACTTC
CASSLVGDLETQYF
>TRBJ2-7|TRBV28|NA|NA
TGTGCCAGCAGTATGTCACAGGGGGGGTGGAACGAGCAGTACTTC
CASSMSQGGWNEQYF
>TRBJ1-1|TRBV12-2|NA|NA
TGTGCAAGTCGCTTAATCATCCGCTCCGACACCGGGGTCCAAGGTCGGAACACTGAAGCTTTCTTT
CASRLIIRSDTGVQGRNTEAFF
>TRBJ2-7|TRBV7-9|TRBD2|NA
TGTGCCAGCAGCAAGGGACTAGCGGGCTACTACGAGCAGTACTTC
CASSKGLAGYYEQYF
>TRBJ1-1|TRBV28|NA|NA
TGTGCCACCCTTGACATTACAGCCATGAACACTGAAGCTTTCTTT
CATLDITAMNTEAFF
>TRBJ1-3|TRBV7-6|TRBD1|NA
TGTGCCAGCAGCTTACCGGACAGGGGGCTCTCTGGAAACACCATATATTTT
CASSLPDRGLSGNTIYF
>TRBJ2-7|TRBV10-3|NA|NA
TGTGCCACCTCGAAAACCCCCGGTACAGAGGGCGAGCAGTACTTC
CATSKTPGTEGEQYF
>TRBJ1-2|TRBV30|TRBD1|NA
TGTGCCTGGGGGACAGAGGCAATCTATGGCTACACCTTC
CAWGTEAIYGYTF
>TRBJ1-5|TRBV11-3|NA|NA
TGTGCCAGCAGCGTCAGGGGCAATCAGCCCCAGCATTTT
CASSVRGNQPQHF
>TRBJ2-1|TRBV4-3|TRBD2|NA
TGCGCCAGCAGCCTAACTTTTTGGCGGGAGGGCCTGGGGAATGAGCAGTTCTTC
CASSLTFWREGLGNEQFF
>TRBJ2-5|TRBV27|TRBD1|NA
TGTGCCAGCAGTTCCTGGACAGGTCAAGAGACCCAGTACTTC
CASSSWTGQETQYF
>TRBJ2-1|TRBV4-3|TRBD2|NA
TGCGCCAGCAGCAGGGCTAGCGGGAGGGTCGATGAGCAGTTCTTC
CASSRASGRVDEQFF
>TRBJ2-2|TRBV7-9|TRBD2|NA
TGTGCCAGCCCCATCGGACTAGGCACCGGGGAGCTGTTTTTT
CASPIGLGTGELFF
>TRBJ1-5|TRBV28|NA|NA
TGTGCCAGCAGTTTATGGGATGGACTGTATCAGCCCCAGCATTTT
CASSLWDGLYQPQHF
>TRBJ1-2|TRBV6-1|NA|NA
TGTGCCAGCAGTGTGGGGGGGTTAGGAGACTATGGCTACACCTTC
CASSVGGLGDYGYTF
>TRBJ2-2|TRBV11-3|NA|NA
TGTGCCAGCAGCTCACTAGTTCCCGGGGAGCTGTTTTTT
CASSSLVPGELFF
>TRBJ1-1|TRBV11-2|NA|NA
TGTGCCAGCAGTTTCGACACTGAAGCTTTCTTT
CASSFDTEAFF
>TRBJ1-5|TRBV6-1|NA|NA
TGTGCCAGCAATGACAGATATAGCAATCAGCCCCAGCATTTT
CASNDRYSNQPQHF
>TRBJ1-5|TRBV18|NA|NA
TGTGCCAGCTCACCTGTAACCGGAGGGACTCAGCCCCAGCATTTT
CASSPVTGGTQPQHF
>TRBJ2-3|TRBV27|TRBD2|NA
TGTGCCAGCAGTTTATTCGCCGGGACTAGCGTCTCTAGCACAGATACGCAGTATTTT
CASSLFAGTSVSSTDTQYF
>TRBJ1-2|TRBV11-3|TRBD1|NA
TGTGCCAGCAGCTTTGCGACAGGGGCTCGAGGCTACACCTTC
CASSFATGARGYTF
>TRBJ2-2|TRBV29-1|TRBD2|NA
TGCAGCGGGCAGGAGGCGGGAGGCACCGGGGAGCTGTTTTTT
CSGQEAGGTGELFF
>TRBJ1-2|TRBV6-1|TRBD1|NA
TGTGCCAGCAGCCGCCCGGGACAGGGTAACTATGGCTACACCTTC
CASSRPGQGNYGYTF
>TRBJ1-1|TRBV25-1|NA|NA
TGTGCCAGCAGTATTGGGGGGGGAGAGGTCACTGAAGCTTTCTTT
CASSIGGGEVTEAFF
>TRBJ2-7|TRBV30|NA|NA
TGTGCCTGGAACCGGGGAAGCTCCTACGAGCAGTACTTC
CAWNRGSSYEQYF
>TRBJ1-5|TRBV28|NA|NA
TGTGCCAGCAGTTTGACAAACCCCATTCAGGGAACGAAACGGGGGGATCAGCCCCAGCATTTT
CASSLTNPIQGTKRGDQPQHF
>TRBJ1-1|TRBV27|TRBD1|NA
TGTGCCAGCAGTCTTACAGGGGGCCTATTGAACACTGAAGCTTTCTTT
CASSLTGGLLNTEAFF
>TRBJ2-7|TRBV27|NA|NA
TGTGCCAGCAGCCGGGACACCTACGAGCAGTACTTC
CASSRDTYEQYF
>TRBJ2-1|TRBV19|NA|NA
TGTGCCAGTAGTATAGGGAGTGCCTACAATGAGCAGTTCTTC
CASSIGSAYNEQFF
>TRBJ2-1|TRBV6-5|TRBD1|NA
TGTGCCAGCAGTCGGACAGGGGAACGGAATGAGCAGTTCTTC
CASSRTGERNEQFF
>TRBJ2-3|TRBV4-1|TRBD2|NA
TGCGCCAGCAGCCGCGGCCCGTGGCGGGAGATTAAAGATACGCAGTATTTT
CASSRGPWREIKDTQYF
>TRBJ1-2|TRBV6-1|NA|NA
TGTGCCAGCAGTGAAACCCTAGGTCGGGGCTACACCTTC
CASSETLGRGYTF
>TRBJ1-2|TRBV10-3|TRBD1|NA
TGTGCCATCAGTGTAGGACAGGGAAAGAGTTATGGCTACACCTTC
CAISVGQGKSYGYTF
>TRBJ2-7|TRBV9|TRBD2|NA
TGTGCCAGCAGCGCACGACTAGCGGACTACTACGAGCAGTACTTC
CASSARLADYYEQYF
>TRBJ2-5|TRBV6-6|TRBD1|NA
TGTGCCAGCAGTTCGGGACAGGGATCCCAGTACTTC
CASSSGQGSQYF
>TRBJ1-1|TRBV18|NA|NA
TGTGCCAGCTCACCAGGAGGGTATGGGGACACTGAAGCTTTCTTT
CASSPGGYGDTEAFF
>TRBJ2-3|TRBV11-2|TRBD2|NA
TGTGCCAGCAGCTTATCTATCGGCCTAGCGGGAACAGATACGCAGTATTTT
CASSLSIGLAGTDTQYF
>TRBJ2-5|TRBV25-1|NA|NA
TGTGCCAGCAGTGGACAGTGGGGGACCCAGTACTTC
CASSGQWGTQYF
>TRBJ2-7|TRBV29-1|TRBD1|NA
TGCAGCGCTACGGGACAGGGGTGGTACGAGCAGTACTTC
CSATGQGWYEQYF
>TRBJ1-4|TRBV5-5|TRBD1|NA
TGTGCCAGCAGCTTTACAGGGGAAGGAGAAAAACTGTTTTTT
CASSFTGEGEKLFF
>TRBJ2-1|TRBV28|TRBD2|NA
TGTGCCAGTCGGGAGGGCTCCTACAATGAGCAGTTCTTC
CASREGSYNEQFF
>TRBJ2-5|TRBV13|NA|NA
TGTGCCAGCAGCTTCGGAGCGAACGAAGAGACCCAGTACTTC
CASSFGANEETQYF
>TRBJ2-7|TRBV9|NA|NA
TGTGCCAGCAGCGTATCTGCCAGGTTACTCGAGCAGTACTTC
CASSVSARLLEQYF
>TRBJ2-7|TRBV4-1|NA|once
TGCGCCAGCAGCCCGAGCGCGGTTTCCCCCGCTTACGAGCAGTACTTC
CASSPSAVSPAYEQYF
>TRBJ1-5|TRBV5-6|TRBD1|NA
TGTGCCAGCAGCTCGGGTCTAGACAGGGCGGATCAGCCCCAGCATTTT
CASSSGLDRADQPQHF
>TRBJ1-1|TRBV10-3|NA|NA
TGTGCCATCAGTGATGGGACAACGAGTGAAGCTTTCTTT
CAISDGTTSEAFF
>TRBJ1-1|TRBV25-1|NA|NA
TGTGCCAGCAGTGTGGCAGATGAAGCTTTCTTT
CASSVADEAFF